This TCR beta chain appears in the sequencing data of a study of metastatic and nonmetastatic thyroid tumors. Study findings and constraints: Versus benign nodules, malignant thyroid tumors reportedly had significantly higher TCR beta diversity, in blood and tumor.

At least ten counts were recorded for this clone. Its antigen remains unknown. The CDR3 totals 14 residues. Germline V lookup: CDR1 DFQATT, CDR2 SNEGSKA (reference sequence). With 0 bases removed from V and 2 bases from J, the gap between germline ends came to 9 bases. There were no patients who had received any treatment before thyroid surgery. From the PCR reads, TCRdb re-called clones with MiXCR. The sample holds roughly 48,000 clones; approximately 15% are singletons and the top ten take roughly 3%. The J gene is TRBJ2-3, the V gene TRBV20-1; D might be TRBD1 (5 bases). The sample comprised blood. The source of this sequence is a female donor with papillary thyroid cancer or a benign thyroid nodule (not recorded which). Some clones in this sample may be carry-over from other donors' samples. Here the CDR3 DNA reads TGCAGTGCTAGAGAAGGGGCTAACACAGATACGCAGTATTTT. This gives the protein CSAREGANTDTQYF.